Below, 3 T cell receptor beta chains from the same sample are listed, as sequenced in a study of blood T cell repertoires in COVID-19. Assay: immunoSEQ multiplex PCR; the TCRdb copy retains only in-frame clones and omits some. Of some 390,000 clones in the sample, around 89% are singletons; the top ten hold roughly 1.6%. Sequenced: peripheral blood. The source of these receptors is a woman aged 40 to 50 with COVID-19, enrolled during active disease.

The chain recombines TRBV7-6 with TRBJ1-6; 8 bases align to TRBD1. Germline V CDR1 and CDR2: SGHVS, FNYEAQ. CDR3 length equals 17 residues. V was pared by 1 base and J by 8 bases, with 10 bases of the junction left unmatched. This chain's CDR3 is CASSLGPGGSFYSPLHF. The DNA of the CDR3 is TGTGCCAGCAGCTTAGGGCCAGGGGGCTCATTTTATTCACCCCTCCACTTT. Complete variable domain (other parts from reference TRBV7-6 and TRBJ1-6): GAGVSQSPRYKVTKRGQDVALRCDPISGHVSLYWYRQALGQGPEFLTYFNYEAQQDKSGLPNDRFSAERPEGSISTLTIQRTEQRDSAMYRCASSLGPGGSFYSPLHFGNGTRLTVT.

The genes are TRBV4-3 and TRBJ1-3, with D unclear. The CDR3 is 15 residues long. Trimming shortened V by 0 bases and J by 0 bases, and 6 bases separated the two germline ends. Germline V lookup: CDR1 LGHNA, CDR2 YSLEER. The CDR3 nucleotides read TGCGCCAGCAGCCAAGACTCCCGCTCTGGAAACACCATATATTTT. Its protein is CASSQDSRSGNTIYF.

The chain is built from TRBV5-1 and TRBJ1-1; perhaps TRBD1 as D (5 bases). Germline lookup yields CDR1 SGHRS and CDR2 YFSETQ. The CDR3 has 15 residues. V was trimmed by 1 base and J by 0 bases, leaving 10 bases between them. CDR3 DNA sequence: TGCGCCAGCAGCTTGAGTAGGGGATTGAACACTGAAGCTTTCTTT. Translated: CASSLSRGLNTEAFF. The whole variable domain, remainder taken from reference TRBV5-1 and TRBJ1-1, is KAGVTQTPRYLIKTRGQQVTLSCSPISGHRSVSWYQQTPGQGLQFLFEYFSETQRNKGNFPGRFSGRQFSNSRSEMNVSTLELGDSALYLCASSLSRGLNTEAFFGQGTRLTVV.